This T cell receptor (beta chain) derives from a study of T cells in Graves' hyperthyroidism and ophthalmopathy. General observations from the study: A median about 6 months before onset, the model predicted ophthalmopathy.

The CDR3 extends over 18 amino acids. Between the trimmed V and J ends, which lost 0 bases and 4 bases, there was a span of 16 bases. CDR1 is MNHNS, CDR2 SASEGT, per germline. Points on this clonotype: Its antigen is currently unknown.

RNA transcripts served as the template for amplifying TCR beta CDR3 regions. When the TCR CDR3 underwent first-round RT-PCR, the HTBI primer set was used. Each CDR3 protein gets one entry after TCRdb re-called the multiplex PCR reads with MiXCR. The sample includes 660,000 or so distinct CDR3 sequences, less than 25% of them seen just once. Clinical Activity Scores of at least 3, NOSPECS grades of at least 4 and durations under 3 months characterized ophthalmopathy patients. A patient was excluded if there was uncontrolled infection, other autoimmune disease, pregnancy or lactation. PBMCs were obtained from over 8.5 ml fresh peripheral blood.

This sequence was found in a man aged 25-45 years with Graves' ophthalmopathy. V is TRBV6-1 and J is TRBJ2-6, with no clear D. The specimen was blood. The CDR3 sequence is CASSEANWVGSGANVLTF. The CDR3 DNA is TGTGCCAGCAGTGAAGCCAACTGGGTGGGTTCGGGGGCCAACGTCCTGACTTTC.